The 23 T cell receptor beta chains below come from one sample, sequenced in a study of blood T cell repertoires in COVID-19. Measured with immunoSEQ multiplex PCR; TCRdb has only the in-frame clones, and not every one. The data contain hundreds of thousands of clones, around nine tenths of them singletons. The specimen was peripheral blood. The receptors were sampled from a woman aged 18 to 35 who had recovered from COVID-19.

The V gene is TRBV19, the J gene TRBJ2-3; 7 positions match TRBD1. CDR1 is LNHDA and CDR2 is SQIVND in the germline V gene (reference sequence). V shed 3 bases, J shed 2 bases, and the junction held 2 bases outside the gene matches. The CDR3 contains 14 residues. CDR3 sequence (DNA): TGTGCCAGTAGTATGACAGGGAACACAGATACGCAGTATTTT. This codes for CASSMTGNTDTQYF. Full variable domain (missing parts from reference TRBV19 and TRBJ2-3): DGGITQSPKYLFRKEGQNVTLSCEQNLNHDAMYWYRQDPGQGLRLIYYSQIVNDFQKGDIAEGYSVSREKKESFPLTVTSAQKNPTAFYLCASSMTGNTDTQYFGPGTRLTVL.

This clone has only one observation. V gene TRBV13 combines with J gene TRBJ2-3, with TRBD2 matching over 8 bases. The CDR3 length is 17 residues. Germline V gives CDR1 PRHDT, CDR2 FYEKMQ (reference sequence). Losses at the gene ends were 5 bases for V and 5 bases for J; bases not matched to a gene: 15. CDR3 loop: CASSPRGSGTRGDTQYF. In DNA form, the CDR3 reads TGTGCCAGCAGCCCCCGGGGTAGCGGGACACGGGGAGATACGCAGTATTTT.

The rearrangement links TRBV6-5 to TRBJ1-2, with 7 bases lining up with TRBD1. Germline V CDR1 and CDR2: MNHEY, SVGAGI. The J segment lost 4 bases and the V segment lost 2 bases, leaving 4 bases of the junction unmatched. The CDR3 contains 14 residues. In DNA form, the CDR3 reads TGTGCCAGCAGTTACAGGGGGCGAAGCTATGGCTACACCTTC. Encoded protein: CASSYRGRSYGYTF.

This clone was counted once. The rearrangement uses TRBV5-5 and TRBJ1-4, with TRBD1 as a possible D gene (6 bases). Germline CDR1 SGHKS, CDR2 YYEKEE (reference sequence). The length of the CDR3 is 16 residues. The V gene lost 1 base and the J gene lost 3 bases, with 13 bases spanning the gap. The CDR3 DNA reads as TGTGCCAGCAGCTTGCGGGGGGCGCCGGCTAATGAAAAACTGTTTTTT. It encodes CASSLRGAPANEKLFF. Looking up the rest from reference TRBV5-5 and TRBJ1-4 gives the full variable domain: DAGVTQSPTHLIKTRGQQVTLRCSPISGHKSVSWYQQVLGQGPQFIFQYYEKEERGRGNFPDRFSARQFPNYSSELNVNALLLGDSALYLCASSLRGAPANEKLFFGSGTQLSVL.

The genes are TRBV27 and TRBJ1-1; D possibly corresponds to TRBD1 (6 bases). The V end was cut by 3 bases, the J end by 5 bases, with 13 bases between. CDR1 and CDR2 from the germline V gene are MNHEY and SMNVEV (reference sequence). The CDR3 loop spans 14 amino acids. CDR3 sequence (DNA): TGTGCCAGCAGTTTGGGGTCAGGGGTAACTGAAGCTTTCTTT. Encoded protein: CASSLGSGVTEAFF.

This chain connects TRBV7-9 to TRBJ2-2, with 9 bases matching TRBD1. Germline V gene lookup returns CDR1 SEHNR and CDR2 FQNEAQ (reference sequence). The junction had 4 bases not matched to a gene; V was cut back by 5 bases and J by 0 bases. The CDR3 length is 16 residues. The CDR3 here is CASSLGTGTNTGELFF. The CDR3 DNA reads as TGTGCCAGCAGCCTGGGGACAGGGACGAACACCGGGGAGCTGTTTTTT.

The genes are TRBV7-8 and TRBJ2-1; 8 bases are shared with TRBD2. Germline CDR1 reads SGHVS; CDR2 reads FQNEAQ. Unmatched junction bases numbered 8, after V lost 5 bases and J lost 5 bases. The CDR3 is made up of 15 amino acids. The CDR3 region has the DNA TGTGCCAGCAGCCCACGGACTAGCAGCCACAATGAGCAGTTCTTC. Its protein product is CASSPRTSSHNEQFF.

This chain connects TRBV7-8 to TRBJ1-2; 8 bases are shared with TRBD1. Germline loops: CDR1 SGHVS, CDR2 FQNEAQ. The CDR3 runs to 15 residues. After removal of 5 bases from V and 0 bases from J, the junction contained 5 bases not matched to a gene. CDR3 nucleotide sequence: TGTGCCAGCAGCCCAGGGACAGGAGCTAACTATGGCTACACCTTC. Translated: CASSPGTGANYGYTF.

The V call is TRBV6-2 or TRBV6-3, the J call TRBJ2-7, with TRBD1 as a possible D gene (6 bases). The ends were cut back, 0 bases at V and 4 bases at J, with 16 bases in the middle. This CDR3 spans 16 amino acids. CDR1 and CDR2 from the germline V gene are MNHEY and SVGEGT. The CDR3 DNA reads TGTGCCAGCAGTTACTCGATTGGCAGGGGAGCGTACGAGCAGTACGTC. Translation gives CASSYSIGRGAYEQYV.

The genes are TRBV30 and TRBJ2-7; possibly TRBD1 for D (5 bases). Looked up from germline, CDR1 is GTSNPN and CDR2 is SVGIG (reference sequence). The CDR3 covers 13 residues. The ends were cut back, 3 bases at V and 0 bases at J, with 9 bases in the middle. This CDR3 reads CAWSKGSSYEQYV. The DNA for the CDR3 is TGTGCCTGGAGCAAGGGGTCCTCCTACGAGCAGTACGTC.

The chain links TRBV27 to TRBJ1-6, with D maybe TRBD1 (5 bases). V was shortened by 6 bases and J by 1 base, with 13 bases between the two germline ends. Germline lookup yields CDR1 MNHEY and CDR2 SMNVEV (reference sequence). CDR3 size: 16 residues. The CDR3 nucleotides read TGTGCCAGCAGCCAGGGTGTGGGATCCTATAATTCACCCCTCCACTTT. Translating gives CASSQGVGSYNSPLHF.

This chain links TRBV6-5 with TRBJ1-4, with D tentatively TRBD1 (5 bases). V lost 5 bases, J lost 7 bases, and 14 bases lay in between. In germline, CDR1 is MNHEY, CDR2 SVGAGI. This CDR3 region has 14 residues. The CDR3 is CASSPWDWSEKLFF. The CDR3 coding sequence is TGTGCCAGCAGTCCCTGGGACTGGTCTGAAAAACTGTTTTTT.

This clone came up once. The chain is built from TRBV6-6 and TRBJ1-3, with TRBD1 as a possible D gene (6 bases). The V gene lost 6 bases and the J gene lost 6 bases, with 18 bases spanning the gap. CDR3 length: 15 residues. Germline V gene data show CDR1 as MNHNY and CDR2 as SVGAGI (reference sequence). CDR3 region: CASSQNRVTLNTIYF. The CDR3 DNA reads TGTGCCAGCAGCCAGAACAGGGTAACATTAAACACCATATATTTT.

V is TRBV6-5 and J is TRBJ2-3; 12 nucleotides align to TRBD2. This CDR3 comprises 15 residues. Germline CDR1 MNHEY, CDR2 SVGAGI. With V trimmed by 5 bases and J by 2 bases, 2 bases remained unmatched. CDR3 bases: TGTGCCAGCAGTAGGACTAGCGGGACCACAGATACGCAGTATTTT. Protein: CASSRTSGTTDTQYF.

The V gene is TRBV7-9, the J gene TRBJ2-2, with TRBD1 identical over 7 bases. V gave up 7 bases and J gave up 4 bases; unmatched junction bases: 12. Germline V gives CDR1 SEHNR, CDR2 FQNEAQ (reference sequence). This CDR3 spans 16 amino acids. The CDR3 sequence is CASTQPTGRTTGELFF. CDR3 nucleotide sequence: TGTGCCAGCACTCAACCGACAGGGCGCACCACCGGGGAGCTGTTTTTT.

The chain carries TRBV7-9 and TRBJ1-4, with 9 bases that match TRBD1. The CDR3 runs to 15 residues. Trimming removed 4 bases from V and 2 bases from J; junction bases left unmatched: 2. The germline CDR1 and CDR2 sequences are SEHNR and FQNEAQ (reference sequence). In DNA, the CDR3 is TGTGCCAGCAGCTCTACAGGGGGCACTAATGAAAAACTGTTTTTT. Its translation: CASSSTGGTNEKLFF.

This chain uses TRBV7-9 with TRBJ1-2; TRBD1 is a possible D gene (5 bases). The CDR3 length is 14 residues. V lost 3 bases, J lost 5 bases, and 13 bases lay in between. CDR1 SEHNR and CDR2 FQNEAQ come from the germline V gene (reference sequence). CDR3 sequence: CASSFRTGEYGYTF. Here the CDR3 DNA reads TGTGCCAGCAGCTTTCGAACAGGAGAGTATGGCTACACCTTC.

This rearrangement joins TRBV5-6 to TRBJ2-1; D gene uncertain. Trimming took 1 base from V and 6 from J, leaving 20 bases between them. The V gene's germline CDR1 is SGHDT and CDR2 YYEEEE. The CDR3 contains 17 residues. The DNA of the CDR3 is TGTGCCAGCAGCTTGAAAGCGCTCCCCCTAATCGGCAATGAGCAGTTCTTC. Translation gives CASSLKALPLIGNEQFF.

The chain links TRBV3-1 (or the pseudogene TRBV3-2) to TRBJ2-1; 9 bases match TRBD2. The germline V gene has CDR1 LGHDT and CDR2 YNNKEL (reference sequence). The CDR3 is made up of 16 amino acids. Trimming took 1 base from V and 6 from J; bases not matched to a gene: 7. CDR3 nucleotide sequence: TGTGCCAGCAGCCAAGTTGCGGGAGGGGTGGTCAATGAGCAGTTCTTC. Translation gives CASSQVAGGVVNEQFF.

CDR3 nucleotides: TGCGCCAGCAGCCCGGGACTAGCGGGGGGAGCGGATACGCAGTATTTT. Amino acids: CASSPGLAGGADTQYF. V usage is TRBV4-3 and J usage is TRBJ2-3; TRBD2 agrees at 15 bases. After removal of 4 bases from V and 6 bases from J, the junction contained 5 bases not matched to a gene. This CDR3 comprises 16 residues. Germline CDR1 reads LGHNA; CDR2 reads YSLEER.

A note on this clone: At one end the junction does not follow the germline gene, possibly because of a read error. CDR3 loop: CASSFGGGASGKEAQYF. CDR3 bases: TGTGCCAGCAGCTTTGGGGGTGGCGCTAGCGGTAAAGAGGCCCAGTACTTC. The chain has TRBV5-6 and TRBJ2-5, with TRBD2 matching 7 bases. CDR1 and CDR2 from the germline V gene are SGHDT and YYEEEE. This CDR3 spans 17 amino acids.

The chain joins TRBV28 to TRBJ1-2; 7 bases are a match to TRBD1. Germline assignment: CDR1 MDHEN and CDR2 SYDVKM. This CDR3 is 15 amino acids long. The V and J ends lost 5 bases and 8 bases, in that order; junction bases with no gene match: 14. The CDR3 nucleotides are TGTGCCAGCAGTCCACAAGGGACAGTGAGTTTGGGCTACACCTTC. This gives the protein CASSPQGTVSLGYTF.

In this sample, this clone turned up a few times. The J gene is TRBJ2-7, the V gene TRBV21-1; the D call in the table, TRBD1, was not verified against the DNA. TRBV21-1 is a known pseudogene. This CDR3 has 10 amino acids. Written as DNA, the CDR3 is TGTGCCACCCAGGGTTACGAGCAGTACGTC. This sequence encodes CATQGYEQYV.